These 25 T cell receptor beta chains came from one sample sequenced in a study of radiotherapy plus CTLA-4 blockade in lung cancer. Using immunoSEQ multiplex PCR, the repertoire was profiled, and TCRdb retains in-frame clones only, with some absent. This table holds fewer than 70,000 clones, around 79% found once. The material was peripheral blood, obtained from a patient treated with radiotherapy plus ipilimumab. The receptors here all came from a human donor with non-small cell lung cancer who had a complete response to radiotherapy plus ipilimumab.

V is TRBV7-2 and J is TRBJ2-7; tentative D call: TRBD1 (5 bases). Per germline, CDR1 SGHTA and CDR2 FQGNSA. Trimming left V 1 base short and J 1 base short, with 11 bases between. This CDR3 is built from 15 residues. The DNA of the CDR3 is TGTGCCAGCAGCTTAGGCCAGGGTTGGTCCTACGAGCAGTACGTC. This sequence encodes CASSLGQGWSYEQYV.

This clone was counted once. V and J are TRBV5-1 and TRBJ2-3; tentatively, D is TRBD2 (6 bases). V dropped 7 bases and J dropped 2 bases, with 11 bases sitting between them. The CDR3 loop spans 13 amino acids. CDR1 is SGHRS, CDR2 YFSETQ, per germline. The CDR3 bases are TGCGCCAGCCAAAAGGACTACACAGATACGCAGTATTTT. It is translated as CASQKDYTDTQYF.

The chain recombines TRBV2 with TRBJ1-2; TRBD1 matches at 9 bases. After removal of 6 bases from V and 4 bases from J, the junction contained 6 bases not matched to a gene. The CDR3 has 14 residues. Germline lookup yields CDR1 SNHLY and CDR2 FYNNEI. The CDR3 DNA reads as TGTGCCAGCAGCCCCGGGACAGGGCCCTATGGCTACACCTTC. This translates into CASSPGTGPYGYTF.

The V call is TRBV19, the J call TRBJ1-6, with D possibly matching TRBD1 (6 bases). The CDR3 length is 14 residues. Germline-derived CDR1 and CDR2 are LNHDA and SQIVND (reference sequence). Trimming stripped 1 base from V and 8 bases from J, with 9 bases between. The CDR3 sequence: CASSIAGEDSPLHF. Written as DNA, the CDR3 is TGTGCCAGTAGTATAGCAGGGGAGGATTCACCCCTCCACTTT.

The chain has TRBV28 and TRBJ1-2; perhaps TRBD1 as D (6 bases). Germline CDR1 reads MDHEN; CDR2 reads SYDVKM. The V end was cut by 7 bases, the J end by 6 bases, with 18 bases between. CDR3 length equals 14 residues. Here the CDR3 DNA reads TGTGCCAGCACCCCAACAGGGAAGGGCAATGGCTACACCTTC. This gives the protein CASTPTGKGNGYTF.

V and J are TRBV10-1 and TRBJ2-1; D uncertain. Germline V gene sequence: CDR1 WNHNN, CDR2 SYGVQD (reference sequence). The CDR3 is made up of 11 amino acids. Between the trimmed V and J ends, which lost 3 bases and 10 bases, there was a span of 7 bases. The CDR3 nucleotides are TGCGCCAGCAGTGATACTTCCGAGCAGTTCTTC. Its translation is CASSDTSEQFF.

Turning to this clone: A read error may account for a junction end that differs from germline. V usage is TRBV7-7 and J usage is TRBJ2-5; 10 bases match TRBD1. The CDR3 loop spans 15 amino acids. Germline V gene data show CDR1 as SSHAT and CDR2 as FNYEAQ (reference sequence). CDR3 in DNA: TGTGCTAGCAGCTCGGGACAGGGGTCCCAAGAGACCCAGTACTTC. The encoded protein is CASSSGQGSQETQYF.

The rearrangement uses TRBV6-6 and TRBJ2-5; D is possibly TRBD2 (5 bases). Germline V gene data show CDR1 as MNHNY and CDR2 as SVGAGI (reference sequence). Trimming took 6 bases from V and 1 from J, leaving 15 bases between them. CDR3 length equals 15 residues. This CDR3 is CASRPAGILQETQYF. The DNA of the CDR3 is TGTGCCAGCAGACCGGCCGGGATTCTCCAAGAGACCCAGTACTTC.

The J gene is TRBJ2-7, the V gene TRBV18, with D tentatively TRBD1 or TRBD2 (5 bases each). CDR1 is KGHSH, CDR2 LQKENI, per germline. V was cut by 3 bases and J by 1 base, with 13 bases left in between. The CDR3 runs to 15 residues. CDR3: CASSPGGGASYEQYF. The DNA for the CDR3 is TGTGCCAGCTCACCGGGTGGGGGAGCGTCCTACGAGCAGTACTTC.

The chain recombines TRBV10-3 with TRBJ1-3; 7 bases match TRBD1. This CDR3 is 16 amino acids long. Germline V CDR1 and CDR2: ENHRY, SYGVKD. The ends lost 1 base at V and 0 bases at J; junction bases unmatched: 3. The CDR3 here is CAISELQGPSGNTIYF. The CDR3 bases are TGTGCCATCAGTGAGTTACAGGGGCCCTCTGGAAACACCATATATTTT.

In DNA form, the CDR3 reads TGTGCCACCAGCACCCCACCCGTTGACATTCAGTACTTC. Its translation: CATSTPPVDIQYF. V usage is TRBV15 and J usage is TRBJ2-4; D is uncertain. The CDR3 contains 13 residues. Per germline, CDR1 LNHNV and CDR2 YYDKDF (reference sequence). The germline V and J ends were trimmed by 4 bases and 8 bases, with 12 bases remaining between them.

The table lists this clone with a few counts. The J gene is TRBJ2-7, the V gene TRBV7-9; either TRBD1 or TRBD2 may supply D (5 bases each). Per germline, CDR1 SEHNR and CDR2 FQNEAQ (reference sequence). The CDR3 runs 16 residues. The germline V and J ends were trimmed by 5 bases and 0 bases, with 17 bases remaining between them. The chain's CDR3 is CASSPGTEVGSYEQYF. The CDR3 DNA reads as TGTGCCAGCAGCCCAGGGACGGAGGTGGGCTCCTACGAGCAGTACTTC. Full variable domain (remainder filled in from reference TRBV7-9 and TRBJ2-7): DTGVSQNPRHKITKRGQNVTFRCDPISEHNRLYWYRQTLGQGPEFLTYFQNEAQLEKSRLLSDRFSAERPKGSFSTLEIQRTEQGDSAMYLCASSPGTEVGSYEQYFGPGTRLTVT.

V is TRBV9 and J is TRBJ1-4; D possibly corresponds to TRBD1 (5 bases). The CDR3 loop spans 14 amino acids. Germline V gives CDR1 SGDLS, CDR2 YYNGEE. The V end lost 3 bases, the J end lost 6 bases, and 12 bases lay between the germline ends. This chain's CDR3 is CASSGGTGHEKLFF. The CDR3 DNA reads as TGTGCCAGCAGCGGCGGGACGGGACATGAAAAACTGTTTTTT.

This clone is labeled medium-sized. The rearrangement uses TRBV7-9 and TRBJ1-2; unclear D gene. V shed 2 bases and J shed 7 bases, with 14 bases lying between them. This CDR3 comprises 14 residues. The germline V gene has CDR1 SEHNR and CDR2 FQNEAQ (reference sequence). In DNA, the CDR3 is TGTGCCAGCAGCTTACCCAGGAATAGAGTTGGCTACACCTTC. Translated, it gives CASSLPRNRVGYTF. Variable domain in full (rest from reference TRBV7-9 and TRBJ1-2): DTGVSQNPRHKITKRGQNVTFRCDPISEHNRLYWYRQTLGQGPEFLTYFQNEAQLEKSRLLSDRFSAERPKGSFSTLEIQRTEQGDSAMYLCASSLPRNRVGYTFGSGTRLTVV.

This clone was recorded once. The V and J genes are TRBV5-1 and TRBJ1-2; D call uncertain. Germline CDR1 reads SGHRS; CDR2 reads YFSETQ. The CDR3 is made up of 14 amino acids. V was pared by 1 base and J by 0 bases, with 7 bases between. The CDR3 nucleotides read TGCGCCAGCAGCTTGACCCAGGCTAACTATGGCTACACCTTC. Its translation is CASSLTQANYGYTF.

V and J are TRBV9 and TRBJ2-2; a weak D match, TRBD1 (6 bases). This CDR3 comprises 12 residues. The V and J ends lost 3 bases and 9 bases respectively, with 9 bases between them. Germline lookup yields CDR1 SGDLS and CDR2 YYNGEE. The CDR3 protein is CASSGGQWELFF. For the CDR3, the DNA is TGTGCCAGCAGCGGAGGACAGTGGGAGCTGTTTTTT.

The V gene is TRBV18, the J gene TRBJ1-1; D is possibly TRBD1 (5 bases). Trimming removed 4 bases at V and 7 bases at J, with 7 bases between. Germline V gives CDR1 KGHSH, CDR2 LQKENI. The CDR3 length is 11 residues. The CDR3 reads CASSQRGEAFF. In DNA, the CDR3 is TGTGCCAGCTCACAGAGGGGTGAAGCTTTCTTT. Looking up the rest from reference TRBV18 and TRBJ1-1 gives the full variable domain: NAGVMQNPRHLVRRRGQEARLRCSPMKGHSHVYWYRQLPEEGLKFMVYLQKENIIDESGMPKERFSAEFPKEGPSILRIQQVVRGDSAAYFCASSQRGEAFFGQGTRLTVV.

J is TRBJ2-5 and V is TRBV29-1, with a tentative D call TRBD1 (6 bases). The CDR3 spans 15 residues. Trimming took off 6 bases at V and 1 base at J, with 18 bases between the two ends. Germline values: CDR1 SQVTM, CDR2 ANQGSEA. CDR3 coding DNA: TGCAGCGTATCAGGGGAGACGGGGAGCCAAGAGACCCAGTACTTC. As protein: CSVSGETGSQETQYF.

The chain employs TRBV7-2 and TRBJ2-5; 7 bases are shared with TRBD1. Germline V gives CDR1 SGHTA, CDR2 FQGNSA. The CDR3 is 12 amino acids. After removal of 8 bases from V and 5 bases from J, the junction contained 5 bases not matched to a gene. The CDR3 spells CASGRGLETQYF. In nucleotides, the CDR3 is TGTGCCAGCGGCAGGGGGTTGGAGACCCAGTACTTC.

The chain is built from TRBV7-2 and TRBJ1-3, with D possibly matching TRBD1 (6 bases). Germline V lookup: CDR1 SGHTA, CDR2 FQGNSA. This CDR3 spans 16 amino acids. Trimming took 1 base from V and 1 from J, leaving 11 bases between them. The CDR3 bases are TGTGCCAGCAGCTTAGGAGACAGGCGGTCTGGAAACACCATATATTTT. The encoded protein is CASSLGDRRSGNTIYF.

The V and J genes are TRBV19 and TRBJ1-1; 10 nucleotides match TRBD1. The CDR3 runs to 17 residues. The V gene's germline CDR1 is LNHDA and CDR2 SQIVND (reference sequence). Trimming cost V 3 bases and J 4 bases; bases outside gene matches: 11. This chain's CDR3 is CASSIIKGRTGGTEAFF. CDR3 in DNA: TGTGCCAGTAGTATTATTAAAGGCCGGACAGGGGGCACTGAAGCTTTCTTT.

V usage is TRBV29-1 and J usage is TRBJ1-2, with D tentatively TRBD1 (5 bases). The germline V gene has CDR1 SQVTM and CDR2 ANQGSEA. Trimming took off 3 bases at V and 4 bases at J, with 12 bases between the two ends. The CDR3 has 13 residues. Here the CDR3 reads CSVEVGLFYGYTF. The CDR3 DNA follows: TGCAGCGTTGAGGTGGGACTGTTCTATGGCTACACCTTC.

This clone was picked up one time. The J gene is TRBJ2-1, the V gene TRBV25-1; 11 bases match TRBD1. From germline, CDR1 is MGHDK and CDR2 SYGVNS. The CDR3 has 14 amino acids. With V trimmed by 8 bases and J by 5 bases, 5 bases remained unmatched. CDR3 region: CASGSDRGHNEQFF. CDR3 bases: TGTGCCAGCGGATCGGACAGGGGGCACAATGAGCAGTTCTTC.

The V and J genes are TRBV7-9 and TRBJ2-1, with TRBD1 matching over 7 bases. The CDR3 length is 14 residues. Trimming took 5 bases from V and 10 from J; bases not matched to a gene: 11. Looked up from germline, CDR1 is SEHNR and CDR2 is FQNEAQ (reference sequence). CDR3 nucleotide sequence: TGTGCCAGCAGCCGAGGACAGGCCCGGTGGGAGCAGTTCTTC. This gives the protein CASSRGQARWEQFF.

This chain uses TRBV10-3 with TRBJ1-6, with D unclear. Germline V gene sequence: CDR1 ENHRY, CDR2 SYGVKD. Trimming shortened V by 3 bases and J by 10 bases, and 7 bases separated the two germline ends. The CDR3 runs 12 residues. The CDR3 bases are TGTGCCATCAGTGAAGCCGAGTCACCCCTCCACTTT. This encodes CAISEAESPLHF.